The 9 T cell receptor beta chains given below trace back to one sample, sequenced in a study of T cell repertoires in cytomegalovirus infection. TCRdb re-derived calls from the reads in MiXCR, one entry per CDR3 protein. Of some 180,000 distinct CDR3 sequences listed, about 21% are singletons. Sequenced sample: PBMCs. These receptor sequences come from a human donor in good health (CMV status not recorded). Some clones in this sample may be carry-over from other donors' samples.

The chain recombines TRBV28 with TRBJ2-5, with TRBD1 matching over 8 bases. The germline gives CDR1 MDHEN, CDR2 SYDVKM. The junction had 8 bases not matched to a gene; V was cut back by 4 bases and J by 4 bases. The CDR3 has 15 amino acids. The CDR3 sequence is CASSSVDRVRETQYF. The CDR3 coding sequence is TGTGCCAGCAGTTCGGTGGACAGGGTGAGAGAGACCCAGTACTTC.

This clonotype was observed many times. The CDR3 loop is CASSLNQEVPNEQFF. DNA of the CDR3: TGTGCCAGCAGCTTAAATCAGGAGGTCCCCAATGAGCAGTTCTTC. The chain has TRBV7-2 and TRBJ2-1, with a weak D call TRBD2 (5 bases). V lost 2 bases to trimming and J lost 6 bases, with 14 bases between them. Germline V gene lookup returns CDR1 SGHTA and CDR2 FQGNSA. The CDR3 has 15 amino acids.

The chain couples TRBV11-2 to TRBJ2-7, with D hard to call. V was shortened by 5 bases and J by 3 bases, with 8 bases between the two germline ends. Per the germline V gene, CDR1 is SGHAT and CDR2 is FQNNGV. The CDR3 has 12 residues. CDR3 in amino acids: CASSHSGYEQYF. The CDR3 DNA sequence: TGTGCCAGCAGCCATTCTGGCTACGAGCAGTACTTC.

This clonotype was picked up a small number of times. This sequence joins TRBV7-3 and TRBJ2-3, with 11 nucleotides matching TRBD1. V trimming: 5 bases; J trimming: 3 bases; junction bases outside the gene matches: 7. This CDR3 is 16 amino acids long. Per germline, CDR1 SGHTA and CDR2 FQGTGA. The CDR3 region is CASSHGTGGPTDTQYF. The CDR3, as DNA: TGTGCCAGCAGCCACGGGACAGGGGGGCCGACAGATACGCAGTATTTT.

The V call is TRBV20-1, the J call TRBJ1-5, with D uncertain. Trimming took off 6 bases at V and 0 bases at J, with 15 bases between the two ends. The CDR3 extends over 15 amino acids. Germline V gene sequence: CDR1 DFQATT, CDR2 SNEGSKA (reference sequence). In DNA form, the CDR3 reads TGCAGTGCCCGGCCCAGAGGGTTTAGCAATCAGCCCCAGCATTTT. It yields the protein CSARPRGFSNQPQHF.

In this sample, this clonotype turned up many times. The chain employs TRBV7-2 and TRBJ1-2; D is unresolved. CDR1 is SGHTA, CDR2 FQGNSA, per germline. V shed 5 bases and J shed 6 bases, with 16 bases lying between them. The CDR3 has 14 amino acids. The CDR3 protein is CASSPGTAVNGYTF. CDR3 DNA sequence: TGTGCCAGCAGCCCGGGAACCGCTGTGAATGGCTACACCTTC.

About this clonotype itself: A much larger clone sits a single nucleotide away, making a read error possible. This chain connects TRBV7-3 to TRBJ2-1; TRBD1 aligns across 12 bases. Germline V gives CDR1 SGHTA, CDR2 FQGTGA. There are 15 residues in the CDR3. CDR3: CASSLAGTGGDQQSF. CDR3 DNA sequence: TGTGCCAGCAGCTTAGCCGGGACAGGGGGCGATCAGCAGTCCTTC.

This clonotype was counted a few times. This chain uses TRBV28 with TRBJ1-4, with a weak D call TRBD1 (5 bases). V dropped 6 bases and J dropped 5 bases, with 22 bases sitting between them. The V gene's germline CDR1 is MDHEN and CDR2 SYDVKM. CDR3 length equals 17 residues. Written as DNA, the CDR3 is TGTGCCAGCAGCTCGGGACGTTCCCCGAAGCGAAATGAAAAACTGTTTTTT. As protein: CASSSGRSPKRNEKLFF. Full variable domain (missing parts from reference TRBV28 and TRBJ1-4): DVKVTQSSRYLVKRTGEKVFLECVQDMDHENMFWYRQDPGLGLRLIYFSYDVKMKEKGDIPEGYSVSREKKERFSLILESASTNQTSMYLCASSSGRSPKRNEKLFFGSGTQLSVL.

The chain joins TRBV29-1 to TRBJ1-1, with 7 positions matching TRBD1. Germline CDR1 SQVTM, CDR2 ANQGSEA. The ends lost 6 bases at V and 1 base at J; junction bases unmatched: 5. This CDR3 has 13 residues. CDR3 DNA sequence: TGCAGCGTCCCAGGGGGGACGAACACTGAAGCTTTCTTT. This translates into CSVPGGTNTEAFF.